Below, 2 T cell receptor beta chains from the same sample are listed, as sequenced in a study of blood T cell repertoires in COVID-19. Measured with immunoSEQ multiplex PCR; TCRdb has only the in-frame clones, and not every one. This table holds about 150,000 clones, about nine tenths found once. Sequenced input: peripheral blood. Receptors were obtained from a woman between 50 and 59 years old with acute or convalescent COVID-19.

This clone was observed a single time. The chain carries TRBV5-6 and TRBJ1-1; 7 bases match TRBD1. CDR3 length: 12 amino acids. The germline V gene has CDR1 SGHDT and CDR2 YYEEEE. The V gene end was trimmed by 0 bases and the J gene end by 11 bases; junction bases not matched to a gene: 4. The CDR3 loop is CASSLDNRGAFF. As DNA, the CDR3 is TGTGCCAGCAGCTTGGATAACAGGGGTGCTTTCTTT.

The V call is TRBV5-6, the J call TRBJ1-2, with TRBD1 matching 12 bases. The CDR3 runs 15 residues. CDR1 and CDR2 from the germline V gene are SGHDT and YYEEEE. The V and J ends lost 3 bases and 8 bases, in that order; junction bases with no gene match: 8. The CDR3 DNA sequence: TGTGCCAGCAGCTCAATGGGACAGGGGGCGGAGGGCTACACCTTC. It encodes CASSSMGQGAEGYTF.